These 14 T cell receptor beta chains came from one sample sequenced in a study of cytomegalovirus exposure and HLA in healthy donors. It was with 60 Vbeta and 13 Jbeta primers that the PCR ran. Profiled with immunoSEQ multiplex PCR; TCRdb holds only in-frame clones, not every one. Here the sample spans 150,000 or so clones, 65% to 80% being singletons. Sequenced sample: PBMCs. The receptor set was obtained from a male donor in good health and CMV-seropositive.

The chain recombines TRBV6-1 with TRBJ1-2; a possible D gene is TRBD1 (6 bases). V gave up 9 bases and J gave up 0 bases, with 11 bases separating them. The CDR3 is 13 amino acids. Per the germline V gene, CDR1 is MNHNS and CDR2 is SASEGT. The CDR3 DNA sequence: TGTGCCAGTCAGGGGACCTCTAACTATGGCTACACCTTC. Translating gives CASQGTSNYGYTF.

There are a few counts of this clone. V and J are TRBV18 and TRBJ2-3, with 15 bases aligning to TRBD2. J was trimmed by 6 bases and V by 3 bases; bases with no gene match: 10. The CDR3 runs to 18 residues. CDR1 and CDR2 from the germline V gene are KGHSH and LQKENI. The CDR3 nucleotides are TGTGCCAGCTCACCTTGGGGACTAGCGGGGGGCGAAACGGATACGCAGTATTTT. Translating it yields CASSPWGLAGGETDTQYF.

This chain connects TRBV15 to TRBJ2-3, with 11 nucleotides matching TRBD2. Trimming cost V 0 bases and J 8 bases; bases outside gene matches: 16. This CDR3 has 19 residues. Germline CDR1 is LNHNV and CDR2 is YYDKDF (reference sequence). Here the CDR3 DNA reads TGTGCCACCAGCAGAGATCACCCGGGACTAGCGGTTATCACGGGTACGCAGTATTTT. Encoded protein: CATSRDHPGLAVITGTQYF.

This clone was counted once. The gene calls are TRBV19 and TRBJ2-7; possible D gene TRBD2, 7 bases. Germline CDR1 and CDR2: LNHDA and SQIVND (reference sequence). The CDR3 sequence is 13 residues long. V shed 3 bases and J shed 7 bases, with 13 bases lying between them. CDR3 in amino acids: CASSITGGGEQYF. CDR3 DNA: TGTGCCAGTAGTATTACGGGGGGCGGAGAGCAGTACTTC.

The table lists this clone with a count of one. The rearrangement joins TRBV19 to TRBJ2-7; tentative D call: TRBD1 (6 bases). The V end was cut by 5 bases, the J end by 3 bases, with 20 bases between. From germline, CDR1 is LNHDA and CDR2 SQIVND (reference sequence). The CDR3 spans 16 residues. The CDR3 region has the DNA TGTGCCAGTAGTCCACAGGGTGCTGGGATCAACTACGAGCAGTACTTC. This gives the protein CASSPQGAGINYEQYF. The complete variable domain, with remaining parts taken from reference TRBV19 and TRBJ2-7, reads DGGITQSPKYLFRKEGQNVTLSCEQNLNHDAMYWYRQDPGQGLRLIYYSQIVNDFQKGDIAEGYSVSREKKESFPLTVTSAQKNPTAFYLCASSPQGAGINYEQYFGPGTRLTVT.

The rearrangement joins TRBV7-8 to TRBJ2-7; D ambiguous. Germline V gives CDR1 SGHVS, CDR2 FQNEAQ. V gave up 4 bases and J gave up 4 bases, with 17 bases separating them. This CDR3 comprises 15 residues. The CDR3 loop reads CASSSSSYTRYEQYF. CDR3 coding DNA: TGTGCCAGCAGCTCCTCCTCTTATACGAGATACGAGCAGTACTTC.

A note on this clone: Other DNA sequences in the sample encode the same CDR3. Here the CDR3 reads CASSRGFYGYTF. Written as DNA, the CDR3 is TGTGCCAGCAGCCGGGGTTTCTATGGCTACACCTTC. J is TRBJ1-2 and V is TRBV6-5; D is unresolved. Per the germline V gene, CDR1 is MNHEY and CDR2 is SVGAGI. Deletions cut 6 bases from V and 4 bases from J, with 9 bases between. The CDR3 totals 12 residues.

The V call is TRBV19, the J call TRBJ1-6; no firm D call. CDR1 and CDR2 (germline): LNHDA, SQIVND (reference sequence). Trimming removed 7 bases at V and 11 bases at J, with 18 bases between. This CDR3 comprises 14 residues. Here the CDR3 reads CASTPRVLVTPLHF. Written as DNA, the CDR3 is TGTGCCAGTACCCCCCGGGTGCTGGTGACACCCCTCCACTTT.

J is TRBJ2-2 and V is TRBV27, with a weak D call TRBD2 (5 bases). The CDR3 is 19 amino acids. CDR1 is MNHEY and CDR2 is SMNVEV in the germline V gene (reference sequence). V was cut by 0 bases and J by 2 bases, with 19 bases left in between. The CDR3 bases are TGTGCCAGCAGTTTATCGGGATTCAGCGTTGACTATAACACCGGGGAGCTGTTTTTT. It translates to CASSLSGFSVDYNTGELFF.

The rearrangement links TRBV5-1 to TRBJ2-2, with D perhaps TRBD1 (6 bases). The V end was cut by 3 bases, the J end by 4 bases, with 13 bases between. Germline CDR1 and CDR2: SGHRS and YFSETQ. This CDR3 has 15 residues. The CDR3 reads CASSYRETGTGELFF. CDR3 DNA sequence: TGCGCCAGCAGCTACAGGGAGACGGGCACCGGGGAGCTGTTTTTT.

This clone was seen only a few times. The rearrangement joins TRBV20-1 to TRBJ1-2; D ambiguous. The CDR3 totals 11 residues. Deletions cut 2 bases from V and 7 bases from J, with 8 bases between. Germline V gives CDR1 DFQATT, CDR2 SNEGSKA (reference sequence). This CDR3 is CSARPVLGYTF. CDR3 DNA sequence: TGCAGTGCTAGACCAGTCCTTGGCTACACCTTC.

The rearrangement links TRBV4-2 to TRBJ2-2, with D possibly being TRBD1 (6 bases). Germline CDR1 LGHNA, CDR2 YNFKEQ. V dropped 1 base and J dropped 3 bases, with 15 bases sitting between them. This CDR3 contains 17 residues. The CDR3 bases are TGTGCCAGCAGCCAAGGAACCACAGGGAAATACACCGGGGAGCTGTTTTTT. It specifies CASSQGTTGKYTGELFF.

The chain carries TRBV15 and TRBJ2-1; the D gene is possibly TRBD1 (5 bases). The CDR3 totals 15 residues. Trimming shortened V by 2 bases and J by 4 bases, and 12 bases separated the two germline ends. From germline, CDR1 is LNHNV and CDR2 YYDKDF (reference sequence). The DNA for the CDR3 is TGTGCCACCAGCAGACTCAGGGATGATTACAATGAGCAGTTCTTC. Its translation is CATSRLRDDYNEQFF. Drawing the rest from reference TRBV15 and TRBJ2-1, the complete variable domain is DAMVIQNPRYQVTQFGKPVTLSCSQTLNHNVMYWYQQKSSQAPKLLFHYYDKDFNNEADTPDNFQSRRPNTSFCFLDIRSPGLGDTAMYLCATSRLRDDYNEQFFGPGTRLTVL.

The chain is built from TRBV7-9 and TRBJ1-4, with TRBD1 matching over 7 bases. The ends lost 5 bases at V and 8 bases at J; junction bases unmatched: 8. This CDR3 has 14 amino acids. CDR1 and CDR2 from the germline V gene are SEHNR and FQNEAQ (reference sequence). CDR3 sequence reads: CASSVGQDAEKLFF. CDR3 in DNA: TGTGCCAGCAGCGTAGGACAGGATGCGGAAAAACTGTTTTTT.